The clone carrying this T cell receptor beta chain was recorded at least ten times. Its antigen is as yet unknown. The data originate from a study of early T cells in non-severe SARS-CoV-2 infection. Study background: Sequencing was performed on bulk RNA from unsorted whole blood, leaving chains unpaired. General study results and limits: There was a bias toward anti-spike CD8 responses in VDJdb matching, which missed private and CD4 specificities.

After removal of 6 bases from V and 9 bases from J, the junction contained 7 bases not matched to a gene. There are 13 residues in the CDR3. The TCR library protocol was used to attach unique molecular identifiers. These identifiers were attached to individual cDNA molecules. TCRdb re-called the 5' RACE reads with MiXCR, one entry per CDR3 protein. The sample lists roughly 75,000 distinct CDR3 sequences; 11% were seen once. This TCR was recovered from an adult who was a healthcare worker with PCR-confirmed SARS-CoV-2 infection or an uninfected control (not recorded which). Sequencing input: whole blood. The chain joins TRBV12-3 or TRBV12-4 to TRBJ2-1, with 8 positions matching TRBD1. The CDR3 is CASSPDRVGEQFF. In nucleotides, the CDR3 is TGTGCCAGCAGCCCGGACAGGGTTGGTGAGCAGTTCTTC.